These 24 T cell receptor beta chains came from one sample sequenced in a study of shared clonotypes between healthy human individuals. Method: immunoSEQ multiplex PCR; TCRdb's copy keeps in-frame clones and lacks some. This sample has fewer than 3 million clones, with 85% to 95% found just once. The sample taken for sequencing was naive CD4+ T cells from PBMCs. The subset denotes: CD45RA+ positively selected. All receptors come from a man aged 18 to 29 in good health. Some clones in this sample may be carry-over from other donors' samples.

J is TRBJ1-2 and V is TRBV6-1, with D unresolved. Trimming removed 2 bases at V and 7 bases at J, with 5 bases between. This CDR3 has 11 amino acids. Germline loops: CDR1 MNHNS, CDR2 SASEGT. CDR3 sequence: CASSEPFGYTF. CDR3 DNA: TGTGCCAGCAGTGAACCGTTTGGCTACACCTTC.

In regard to this clone: This same CDR3 is encoded by further DNA sequences in the sample. The chain is built from TRBV4-1 and TRBJ2-2, with TRBD2 as a possible D gene (6 bases). V was cut by 1 base and J by 0 bases, with 6 bases left in between. CDR3 length equals 15 residues. Germline V lookup: CDR1 MGHRA, CDR2 YSYEKL. CDR3 sequence reads: CASSQGGANTGELFF. DNA for the CDR3: TGCGCCAGCAGCCAAGGCGGGGCGAACACCGGGGAGCTGTTTTTT.

CDR3 in amino acids: CATSRDPQDGYTF. The DNA for the CDR3 is TGTGCCACCAGCAGAGATCCCCAGGATGGCTACACCTTC. The chain uses TRBV15 and TRBJ1-2; D not certain. CDR1 is LNHNV, CDR2 YYDKDF, per germline (reference sequence). CDR3 length: 13 amino acids. Trimming shortened V by 0 bases and J by 6 bases, and 8 bases separated the two germline ends.

This chain links TRBV7-2 with TRBJ2-1, with D possibly being TRBD2 (6 bases). The germline gives CDR1 SGHTA, CDR2 FQGNSA. V lost 5 bases, J lost 9 bases, and 26 bases lay in between. The CDR3 spans 17 residues. The CDR3 DNA follows: TGTGCCAGCAGCCCACCCCTAGGCGGGGAGACTGGGGGTGAGCAGTTCTTC. It translates to CASSPPLGGETGGEQFF.

The chain links TRBV6-1 to TRBJ2-6; TRBD2 is a possible D gene (6 bases). Per germline, CDR1 MNHNS and CDR2 SASEGT. Trimming cost V 2 bases and J 4 bases, with 9 bases left between them. The CDR3 is 15 residues long. This CDR3 reads CASSEFGLGANVLTF. The CDR3 region has the DNA TGTGCCAGCAGTGAATTTGGACTAGGGGCCAACGTCCTGACTTTC.

The chain links TRBV30 to TRBJ2-1; D possibly corresponds to TRBD1 (8 bases). Trimming pared 4 bases from V and 4 bases from J, leaving 17 bases between. The CDR3 extends over 15 amino acids. Germline V gene data show CDR1 as GTSNPN and CDR2 as SVGIG (reference sequence). This CDR3 is CAWNREDRAYNEQFF. In DNA, the CDR3 is TGTGCCTGGAATCGGGAGGACAGGGCGTACAATGAGCAGTTCTTC.

This clone was observed a single time. The chain recombines TRBV5-6 with TRBJ2-3; D not resolved. CDR3 length equals 17 residues. Trimming removed 2 bases at V and 5 bases at J, with 21 bases between. Germline CDR1 SGHDT, CDR2 YYEEEE. CDR3 region: CASSLPTHDPTRDTQYF. CDR3 DNA sequence: TGTGCCAGCAGCTTACCGACGCATGACCCAACGAGAGATACGCAGTATTTT.

The chain links TRBV7-9 to TRBJ2-1; 11 nucleotides align to TRBD2. Germline V gene data show CDR1 as SEHNR and CDR2 as FQNEAQ (reference sequence). The J segment lost 4 bases and the V segment lost 1 base, leaving 6 bases of the junction unmatched. The CDR3 is 17 residues long. CDR3 sequence reads: CASSLEKASGRYNEQFF. CDR3 coding DNA: TGTGCCAGCAGCTTAGAGAAGGCTAGCGGGAGGTACAATGAGCAGTTCTTC. Together with reference TRBV7-9 and TRBJ2-1, the CDR3 gives the full variable domain: DTGVSQNPRHKITKRGQNVTFRCDPISEHNRLYWYRQTLGQGPEFLTYFQNEAQLEKSRLLSDRFSAERPKGSFSTLEIQRTEQGDSAMYLCASSLEKASGRYNEQFFGPGTRLTVL.

The rearrangement links TRBV6-6 to TRBJ2-1; 7 bases are a match to TRBD2. This CDR3 comprises 11 residues. The germline V gene encodes CDR1 MNHNY and CDR2 SVGAGI (reference sequence). The V segment lost 11 bases and the J segment 7 bases; nucleotides outside the gene matches: 5. This chain's CDR3 is CAHGGLNEQFF. DNA for the CDR3: TGTGCCCACGGGGGGTTAAATGAGCAGTTCTTC.

With respect to this clone: The same CDR3 also results from other DNA sequences found in this sample. The CDR3 reads CASSLGGDSYEQYF. CDR3 DNA: TGCGCCAGCAGCCTGGGGGGTGATTCCTACGAGCAGTACTTC. This rearrangement joins TRBV5-1 to TRBJ2-7; tentatively, D is TRBD2 (6 bases). The CDR3 length is 14 residues. Germline V gives CDR1 SGHRS, CDR2 YFSETQ. The ends were cut back, 4 bases at V and 1 base at J, with 12 bases in the middle.

This chain uses TRBV28 with TRBJ1-2; D gene unclear. This CDR3 spans 12 amino acids. Trimming cost V 4 bases and J 5 bases, with 8 bases left between them. CDR1 MDHEN and CDR2 SYDVKM come from the germline V gene. The CDR3 here is CASSSNPYGYTF. CDR3 nucleotides: TGTGCCAGCAGTTCCAATCCATATGGCTACACCTTC.

The chain is built from TRBV7-3 and TRBJ2-1; D unresolved. The CDR3 is 16 amino acids. V was clipped by 5 bases and J by 0 bases, with 14 bases between them. Per germline, CDR1 SGHTA and CDR2 FQGTGA. This chain's CDR3 is CASSPGPRSSYNEQFF. The CDR3 coding sequence is TGTGCCAGCAGCCCCGGACCGAGAAGCTCCTACAATGAGCAGTTCTTC.

This clone has only one observation. Other DNA sequences in the same sample also yield this CDR3. V gene TRBV7-2 combines with J gene TRBJ2-3, with 10 bases that match TRBD2. The germline gives CDR1 SGHTA, CDR2 FQGNSA. The CDR3 is made up of 15 amino acids. The trim removed 1 base at V and 8 bases at J, leaving 6 bases unmatched. The CDR3 DNA reads TGTGCCAGCAGCTTAGGACTAGCGGGCGGGGGTACGCAGTATTTT. Protein product: CASSLGLAGGGTQYF.

CDR3 residues: CASKMRLASHEQYF. The CDR3 DNA is TGTGCCAGTAAAATGCGACTAGCGTCCCACGAGCAGTACTTC. V and J are TRBV19 and TRBJ2-7; 8 nucleotides align to TRBD2. The length of the CDR3 is 14 residues. The J segment lost 5 bases and the V segment lost 7 bases, leaving 10 bases of the junction unmatched. Germline CDR1 and CDR2: LNHDA and SQIVND (reference sequence).

This clone was found a few times. Additional DNA sequences in this sample encode the identical CDR3. The chain is built from TRBV7-9 and TRBJ2-5; D is uncertain. Per germline, CDR1 SEHNR and CDR2 FQNEAQ (reference sequence). The V end was cut by 3 bases, the J end by 5 bases, with 4 bases between. The CDR3 contains 11 residues. CDR3 sequence (DNA): TGTGCCAGCAGCTTGGCCGAGACCCAGTACTTC. It translates to CASSLAETQYF. Supplemented by reference TRBV7-9 and TRBJ2-5, the full variable domain reads DTGVSQNPRHKITKRGQNVTFRCDPISEHNRLYWYRQTLGQGPEFLTYFQNEAQLEKSRLLSDRFSAERPKGSFSTLEIQRTEQGDSAMYLCASSLAETQYFGPGTRLLVL.

V is TRBV7-2 and J is TRBJ2-5, with TRBD2 matching over 11 bases. The CDR3 sequence is 15 residues long. Germline CDR1 SGHTA, CDR2 FQGNSA. J lost 4 bases, V lost 6 bases, and 7 bases had no gene match. The CDR3 DNA reads as TGTGCCAGCAGGTTGCACGGGACTAGCGGAGAGACCCAGTACTTC. It yields the protein CASRLHGTSGETQYF.

The gene calls are TRBV10-3 and TRBJ1-5; no clear D gene. The CDR3 length is 14 residues. Germline V gene data show CDR1 as ENHRY and CDR2 as SYGVKD. Trimming took 4 bases from V and 2 from J, leaving 9 bases between them. CDR3 bases: TGTGCCATCAGTGCCCAGCGCGGCAATCAGCCCCAGCATTTT. The encoded protein is CAISAQRGNQPQHF.

This sequence joins TRBV7-8 and TRBJ2-5; possibly TRBD1 for D (6 bases). Germline V lookup: CDR1 SGHVS, CDR2 FQNEAQ. The CDR3 extends over 14 amino acids. V was pared by 2 bases and J by 5 bases, with 12 bases between. CDR3 in amino acids: CASSLRDIRETQYF. CDR3 in DNA: TGTGCCAGCAGCTTAAGGGACATCCGGGAGACCCAGTACTTC.

The V gene is TRBV5-1, the J gene TRBJ2-1; tentatively, D is TRBD1 or TRBD2 (5 bases each). Germline V gives CDR1 SGHRS, CDR2 YFSETQ. The CDR3 runs to 14 residues. Deletions cut 5 bases from V and 8 bases from J, with 17 bases between. The CDR3 sequence: CASRRGARGDEQFF. The CDR3 DNA is TGCGCCAGCAGACGTGGGGCCCGAGGGGATGAGCAGTTCTTC.

The gene calls are TRBV7-9 and TRBJ2-1, with D possibly matching TRBD1 (7 bases). V dropped 6 bases and J dropped 3 bases, with 15 bases sitting between them. Germline V CDR1 and CDR2: SEHNR, FQNEAQ (reference sequence). CDR3 length: 15 amino acids. CDR3 loop: CASSKGAEGYNEQFF. The CDR3 nucleotides read TGTGCCAGCAGTAAGGGGGCGGAGGGCTACAATGAGCAGTTCTTC.

This clone was seen once. The identical CDR3 is also encoded by other nucleotide sequences in the sample. The CDR3 loop reads CASSFLAGVSNEQFF. CDR3 DNA sequence: TGCGCCAGCAGCTTTCTAGCGGGAGTCTCCAATGAGCAGTTCTTC. V usage is TRBV5-1 and J usage is TRBJ2-1; 10 bases map to TRBD2. Germline CDR1 is SGHRS and CDR2 is YFSETQ. CDR3 length: 15 amino acids. Trimming cost V 2 bases and J 6 bases; bases outside gene matches: 5.

The CDR3 region is CASSRDREGPKAFF. CDR3 nucleotides: TGTGCCAGCAGCCGGGACAGGGAGGGGCCCAAGGCTTTCTTT. V is TRBV5-4 and J is TRBJ1-1; 9 bases are a match to TRBD1. This CDR3 spans 14 amino acids. From germline, CDR1 is SGHNT and CDR2 YYREEE (reference sequence). With V trimmed by 4 bases and J by 11 bases, 12 bases remained unmatched.

This chain links TRBV28 with TRBJ1-4; D gene uncertain. CDR3 length: 12 residues. The V gene's germline CDR1 is MDHEN and CDR2 SYDVKM. Trimming cost V 2 bases and J 7 bases, with 5 bases left between them. The CDR3, as DNA: TGTGCCAGCAGTTTACGCAGTGAAAAACTGTTTTTT. It specifies CASSLRSEKLFF.

This clone showed up just once. V gene TRBV6-6 combines with J gene TRBJ2-7, with TRBD1 matching over 7 bases. The CDR3 consists of 16 residues. Looked up from germline, CDR1 is MNHNY and CDR2 is SVGAGI (reference sequence). The V gene end was trimmed by 5 bases and the J gene end by 2 bases; junction bases not matched to a gene: 12. CDR3 region: CASSRKRTGLTYEQYF. The CDR3, as DNA: TGTGCCAGCAGTCGAAAGAGGACAGGCCTTACCTACGAGCAGTACTTC.